The subject of this entry is one TCR beta chain. The antigen this receptor binds is unknown. The conserved phenylalanine or tryptophan normally closing the CDR3 is absent here, so this likely arose from a read error. CDR1 and CDR2 were assigned from the germline V gene (reference sequence) as DFQATT and SNEGSKA. The CDR3 length is 10 residues, termini included. The DNA shown is the 30-base CDR3, in frame from base 1. At the junction V is shortened by 5 bases and J by 3 bases, with 2 bases in between. The data were taken from a study of breast tumors, draining lymph nodes, adjacent tissues (dated by TCRdb to the mid-2010s). With respect to the entire study: Breast cancer patients provided tumor, adjacent nontumor tissue and axillary lymph nodes, and the study compared the TCR beta repertoires across these three sources. The study aimed to assess the relationships and possible T-cell exchange between tumor, surrounding tissue and draining lymph node repertoires in human breast cancer.

Lymph node samples came from the axillary draining lymph nodes of breast cancer patients. Overall study outcomes, separate from this receptor: A scenario in which most tumor T cells derive from the lymph node and then expand within tumor tissue was judged to be consistent with the data. Tumor and nontumor tissue repertoires were found to be significantly more similar in luminal-like than in basal-like breast cancer. The conclusion that tumor T cells originate in lymph nodes was framed as consistent with a hypothesis rather than directly demonstrated. T-cell repertoire diversity in tumors was found to be lower than in lymph nodes but higher than in nontumor tissue, and preferential V and J gene usage was observed.

The instrument given in TCRdb is Illumina HiSeq 2000. TCR beta chain libraries were generated by multiplex PCR amplification. The amplified TCR beta chain products were analyzed by high-throughput sequencing. TCRdb redid the processing of the public reads, applying fastp at Q25 and MiXCR, and retained in-frame beta chains. Rows with one shared CDR3 protein collapse into an entry with the most common genes and DNA. The sample yields tens of thousands of distinct CDR3 sequences; approximately 30% were counted once. The ten largest clones represent roughly 7.3% of the sample. The sequencing input was axillary lymph node tissue. The chain was built from TRBV20-1 and TRBJ2-1; the D gene is not confidently resolved. This clonotype was obtained from a female donor with breast cancer. Some clones in this sample may be carry-over from other donors' samples. The sequence in DNA is TGCAGTGCTCGCTACAATGAGCAGTTCCCC. Translated, this gives CSARYNEQFP.